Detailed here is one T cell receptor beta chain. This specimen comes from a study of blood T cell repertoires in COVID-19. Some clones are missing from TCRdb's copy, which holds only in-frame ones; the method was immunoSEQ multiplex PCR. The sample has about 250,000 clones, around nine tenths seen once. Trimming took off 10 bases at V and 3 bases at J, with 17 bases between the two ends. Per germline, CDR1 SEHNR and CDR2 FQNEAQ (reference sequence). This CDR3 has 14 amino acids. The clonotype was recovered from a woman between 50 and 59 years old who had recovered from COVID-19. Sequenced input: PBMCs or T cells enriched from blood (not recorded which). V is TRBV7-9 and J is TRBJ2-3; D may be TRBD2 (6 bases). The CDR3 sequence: CATDTTTRTDTQYF. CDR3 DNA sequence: TGTGCCACCGACACAACGACTAGGACAGATACGCAGTATTTT. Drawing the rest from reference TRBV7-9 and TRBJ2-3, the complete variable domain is DTGVSQNPRHKITKRGQNVTFRCDPISEHNRLYWYRQTLGQGPEFLTYFQNEAQLEKSRLLSDRFSAERPKGSFSTLEIQRTEQGDSAMYLCATDTTTRTDTQYFGPGTRLTVL.